The TCR beta chain under discussion was sequenced for a study of PD-L1 blockade in urothelial cancer. Looking at the study overall: Starting around 2014, patients were given atezolizumab (1,200 mg intravenously every 3 weeks). Blood analyses occurred 3 weeks (second dose) and 6 weeks post treatment start.

Libraries were prepared by immunoSEQ multiplex PCR; TCRdb keeps only in-frame clonotypes and omits some of them. Of over 25,000 clones detected, around three quarters appear once; the ten largest clones hold about 3%. As concerns this clone: The antigen is unknown.

Deletions cut 6 bases from V and 6 bases from J, with 9 bases between. This CDR3 is built from 12 residues. Per germline, CDR1 MNHNY and CDR2 SVGAGI (reference sequence). Noted time point: peripheral blood 6 weeks after treatment start. All patients carried locally advanced or metastatic urothelial carcinoma. Regarding the study as a whole: Survival was better when pretreatment blood TCR clonality fell below the median.

This clonotype was sampled from a man aged 70 or older with urothelial cancer. The sample was PBMCs, taken around atezolizumab (anti-PD-L1) treatment. The gene calls are TRBV6-6 and TRBJ2-1; tentatively, D is TRBD1 (6 bases). The CDR3 region has the DNA TGTGCCAGCAGCCAAGGGGGCAATGAGCAGTTCTTC. This sequence encodes CASSQGGNEQFF.